A selection of T cell receptor beta chains follows, all from one sample in a study of blood T cell repertoires in COVID-19. Sequenced by immunoSEQ multiplex PCR; TCRdb stores in-frame clones only, minus some. There are some 400,000 clones in the sample; around 90% occur only once, and approximately 7% lies in the top ten. The sequenced sample consisted of peripheral blood. These receptors came from a young man with active or convalescent COVID-19. CDR3s include the opening cysteine and the closing phenylalanine or tryptophan. Each record gives: V gene, D gene, clone size, J gene, CDR3 DNA, CDR3 protein. A D gene is named only where the DNA matches it firmly. Size tells how often a clone was seen (once, few, many) or the class of an expanded clone, and some rows leave it out.

v_call: TRBV15; d_call: NA; clone_size: NA; j_call: TRBJ2-2; cdr3_nt: TGTGCCACCAGCAGAGGCGGGGTTGCCGGGGAGCTGTTTTTT; cdr3_aa: CATSRGGVAGELFF
v_call: TRBV6-5; d_call: NA; clone_size: once; j_call: TRBJ1-5; cdr3_nt: TGTGCCAGCTTCGACAGGTCTAGCAATCAGCCCCAGCATTTT; cdr3_aa: CASFDRSSNQPQHF
v_call: TRBV5-1; d_call: NA; clone_size: once; j_call: TRBJ2-2; cdr3_nt: TGCGCCAGCAGCCTTACAGGGACCGGGGAGCTGTTTTTT; cdr3_aa: CASSLTGTGELFF
v_call: TRBV27; d_call: NA; clone_size: once; j_call: TRBJ1-1; cdr3_nt: TGTGCCAGCAGTCCTCTTGCGGGGGCGACTGAAGCTTTCTTT; cdr3_aa: CASSPLAGATEAFF
v_call: TRBV28; d_call: TRBD1; clone_size: few; j_call: TRBJ1-5; cdr3_nt: TGTGCCAGCGGTCCCTTTGGGAGGACAGGGGGAGGACAGCCCCAGCATTTT; cdr3_aa: CASGPFGRTGGGQPQHF
v_call: TRBV28; d_call: NA; clone_size: NA; j_call: TRBJ1-1; cdr3_nt: TGTGCCAGCAGTTCCCGCAGGTTGATGAACACTGAAGCTTTCTTT; cdr3_aa: CASSSRRLMNTEAFF
v_call: TRBV5-1; d_call: TRBD1; clone_size: NA; j_call: TRBJ1-3; cdr3_nt: TGCGCCAGCAGCTTAGGCTTACAGGGGGCCTCTGGAAACACCATATATTTT; cdr3_aa: CASSLGLQGASGNTIYF
v_call: TRBV28; d_call: NA; clone_size: NA; j_call: TRBJ1-1; cdr3_nt: TGTGCCACCGAACCGGGAGACACTGAAGCTTTCTTT; cdr3_aa: CATEPGDTEAFF
v_call: TRBV29-1; d_call: NA; clone_size: NA; j_call: TRBJ1-5; cdr3_nt: TGCAGCGTTGCTACAGGGCCCCACCAGCCCCAGCATTTT; cdr3_aa: CSVATGPHQPQHF
v_call: TRBV29-1; d_call: TRBD1; clone_size: NA; j_call: TRBJ2-3; cdr3_nt: TGCAGCGTCCGGGACAGGAGGTCGACAGATACGCAGTATTTT; cdr3_aa: CSVRDRRSTDTQYF
v_call: TRBV4-2; d_call: TRBD1; clone_size: few; j_call: TRBJ1-4; cdr3_nt: TGTGCCAGCAGCCCCCGGGACAGGGGAGGGTCTAATGAAAAACTGTTTTTT; cdr3_aa: CASSPRDRGGSNEKLFF
v_call: TRBV24-1; d_call: NA; clone_size: once; j_call: TRBJ1-1; cdr3_nt: TGTGCCACCAGTGATTGGGGGGACACTGAAGCTTTCTTT; cdr3_aa: CATSDWGDTEAFF
v_call: TRBV11-2; d_call: TRBD1; clone_size: NA; j_call: TRBJ2-7; cdr3_nt: TGTGCCAGCAGCTTTGGGACAGGGGCCTACGAGCAGTACTTC; cdr3_aa: CASSFGTGAYEQYF
v_call: TRBV19; d_call: TRBD1; clone_size: NA; j_call: TRBJ1-5; cdr3_nt: TGTGCCAGTAGTATCCAGGGGGCGGGACAGCCCCAGCATTTT; cdr3_aa: CASSIQGAGQPQHF
v_call: TRBV3-1/TRBV3-2; d_call: NA; clone_size: NA; j_call: TRBJ1-2; cdr3_nt: TGTGCCAGCAGCCAAGACTCGGGGGGTGGGTATGGCTACACCTTC; cdr3_aa: CASSQDSGGGYGYTF
v_call: TRBV5-8; d_call: TRBD2; clone_size: NA; j_call: TRBJ2-1; cdr3_nt: TGTGCCAGCAGCCCGGACACGCGGCGGGGGGGCCTTGAGCAGTTCTTC; cdr3_aa: CASSPDTRRGGLEQFF
v_call: TRBV14; d_call: NA; clone_size: NA; j_call: TRBJ1-2; cdr3_nt: TGTGCCAGCAGCCAAGAAGGGAGAAGGGCAACCTTC; cdr3_aa: CASSQEGRRATF
v_call: TRBV7-3; d_call: TRBD2; clone_size: NA; j_call: TRBJ2-4; cdr3_nt: TGTGCCAGCAGCTTATCTCCTAGCGGGACCAAAGGGGAAAACATTCAGTACTTC; cdr3_aa: CASSLSPSGTKGENIQYF
v_call: TRBV4-1; d_call: NA; clone_size: NA; j_call: TRBJ2-7; cdr3_nt: TGCGCCAGCAGCCAAGGAACGGGCGAGCAGTACTTC; cdr3_aa: CASSQGTGEQYF
v_call: TRBV7-6; d_call: NA; clone_size: NA; j_call: TRBJ1-5; cdr3_nt: TGTGCCAGCAGCTTAGAGGTGGGAGCGCAGCCCCAGCATTTT; cdr3_aa: CASSLEVGAQPQHF
v_call: TRBV27; d_call: NA; clone_size: NA; j_call: TRBJ2-7; cdr3_nt: TGTGCCAGCAGTTTTTCAATGCGGGGTTCCTACGAGCAGTACTTC; cdr3_aa: CASSFSMRGSYEQYF
v_call: TRBV14; d_call: TRBD2; clone_size: NA; j_call: TRBJ2-1; cdr3_nt: TGTGCCAGCAGCCATAAGGCCGGGACTAGGTTTAATGAGCAGTTCTTC; cdr3_aa: CASSHKAGTRFNEQFF
v_call: TRBV19; d_call: TRBD1; clone_size: NA; j_call: TRBJ1-2; cdr3_nt: TGTGCCAGTAGCGGAAGGACAGGGTTTAACGGCTACACCTTC; cdr3_aa: CASSGRTGFNGYTF
v_call: TRBV27; d_call: NA; clone_size: NA; j_call: TRBJ1-4; cdr3_nt: TGTGCCAGCAGACGATCGGGCGGGGGTGGTGAAAAACTGTTTTTT; cdr3_aa: CASRRSGGGGEKLFF
v_call: TRBV5-6; d_call: TRBD2; clone_size: NA; j_call: TRBJ2-3; cdr3_nt: TGTGCCAGCAGCCCTGGACTAGCGGGACGTTTTGGCACAGATACGCAGTATTTT; cdr3_aa: CASSPGLAGRFGTDTQYF
v_call: TRBV7-3; d_call: NA; clone_size: NA; j_call: TRBJ2-2; cdr3_nt: TGTGCCAGCAGCCCTTCAGGGGTTACCGGGGAGCTGTTTTTT; cdr3_aa: CASSPSGVTGELFF
v_call: TRBV9; d_call: TRBD1; clone_size: NA; j_call: TRBJ2-2; cdr3_nt: TGTGCCAGCAGCCGAGCCTCGGGACAGGGTGGGGGAACCGGGGAGCTGTTTTTT; cdr3_aa: CASSRASGQGGGTGELFF
v_call: TRBV2; d_call: NA; clone_size: NA; j_call: TRBJ1-1; cdr3_nt: TGTGCCAGCAGTGAGGCCTTATATTACACTGAAGCTTTCTTT; cdr3_aa: CASSEALYYTEAFF
v_call: TRBV10-3; d_call: NA; clone_size: NA; j_call: TRBJ1-5; cdr3_nt: TGTGCCATCAGTGACTGGGGCGGCAATCAGCCCCAGCATTTT; cdr3_aa: CAISDWGGNQPQHF
v_call: TRBV27; d_call: NA; clone_size: few; j_call: TRBJ1-2; cdr3_nt: TGTGCCAGCAGTTTAGATCGGGGTATGAACTATGGCTACACCTTC; cdr3_aa: CASSLDRGMNYGYTF
v_call: TRBV2; d_call: NA; clone_size: NA; j_call: TRBJ1-6; cdr3_nt: TGTGCCAGCGAGGGGTGGGGGGATAGGAATTCACCCCTCCACTTT; cdr3_aa: CASEGWGDRNSPLHF
v_call: TRBV28; d_call: TRBD1; clone_size: once; j_call: TRBJ1-2; cdr3_nt: TGTGCCAGCAGTATACCGGGACAGGGGCTTCGTGGCTACACCTTC; cdr3_aa: CASSIPGQGLRGYTF
v_call: TRBV6-5; d_call: TRBD1; clone_size: NA; j_call: TRBJ1-1; cdr3_nt: TGTGCCAGCAGTTCTCCCGGGACAGGGTTGAGCACTGAAGCTTTCTTT; cdr3_aa: CASSSPGTGLSTEAFF
v_call: TRBV24-1; d_call: TRBD1; clone_size: NA; j_call: TRBJ1-4; cdr3_nt: TGTGCCACCAGTGACCGTGGACAGGGGACAACTAATGAAAAACTGTTTTTT; cdr3_aa: CATSDRGQGTTNEKLFF
v_call: TRBV2; d_call: NA; clone_size: NA; j_call: TRBJ2-2; cdr3_nt: TGTGCCAGCAGATTAACAGATACGAACACCGGGGAGCTGTTTTTT; cdr3_aa: CASRLTDTNTGELFF
v_call: TRBV7-3; d_call: TRBD2; clone_size: NA; j_call: TRBJ2-3; cdr3_nt: TGTGCCAGCAGCTCTAGCGGGGGGTTCACAGATACGCAGTATTTT; cdr3_aa: CASSSSGGFTDTQYF
v_call: TRBV11-2; d_call: TRBD2; clone_size: NA; j_call: TRBJ2-1; cdr3_nt: TGTGCCAGCAGCTTAGTCCGGGACAGTGTGGCTAGCGGGAATCCCGAGCAGTTCTTC; cdr3_aa: CASSLVRDSVASGNPEQFF
v_call: TRBV19; d_call: TRBD2; clone_size: NA; j_call: TRBJ2-7; cdr3_nt: TGTGCCAGTAAGACCCCGCGGGAGGGAGGCTACGAGCAGTACTTC; cdr3_aa: CASKTPREGGYEQYF
v_call: TRBV6-5; d_call: TRBD1; clone_size: NA; j_call: TRBJ2-7; cdr3_nt: TGTGCCAGCAGTAGTACAGGGGGTGTCGGATACGAGCAGTACTTC; cdr3_aa: CASSSTGGVGYEQYF
v_call: TRBV5-1; d_call: TRBD1; clone_size: NA; j_call: TRBJ2-3; cdr3_nt: TGCGCCAGCAGCTCCCTCGTCGGACAGGGGGAGTCTTTT; cdr3_aa: CASSSLVGQGESF
v_call: TRBV13; d_call: NA; clone_size: NA; j_call: TRBJ1-4; cdr3_nt: TGTGCCAGCAGCCATCGTGCCGGTGCAACTAATGAAAAACTGTTTTTT; cdr3_aa: CASSHRAGATNEKLFF
v_call: TRBV27; d_call: NA; clone_size: NA; j_call: TRBJ1-6; cdr3_nt: TGTGCCAGCAGTTTATATCTCCCCAGACAGGTTTCCTATAATTCACCCCTCCACTTT; cdr3_aa: CASSLYLPRQVSYNSPLHF
v_call: TRBV25-1; d_call: NA; clone_size: once; j_call: TRBJ1-2; cdr3_nt: TGTGCCAGCAGTGAATGGAGCAAAGAGCTATGGGGCTACACCTTC; cdr3_aa: CASSEWSKELWGYTF
v_call: TRBV5-6; d_call: NA; clone_size: NA; j_call: TRBJ1-4; cdr3_nt: TGTGCCAGCAGCTTGAGGGGGTCGGCTGAAAAACTGTTTTTT; cdr3_aa: CASSLRGSAEKLFF
v_call: TRBV28; d_call: NA; clone_size: once; j_call: TRBJ1-5; cdr3_nt: TGTGCCACCCGGGGTACGGGCAATCAGCCCCAGCATTTT; cdr3_aa: CATRGTGNQPQHF
v_call: TRBV7-2; d_call: NA; clone_size: NA; j_call: TRBJ1-5; cdr3_nt: TGTGCCAGCAGCTTGAGACAGTCTAATCAGCCCCAGCATTTT; cdr3_aa: CASSLRQSNQPQHF
v_call: TRBV19; d_call: TRBD1; clone_size: NA; j_call: TRBJ1-6; cdr3_nt: TGTGCCAGTAGTAGCGACAGGGGCGGGCCACCCCTCCACTTT; cdr3_aa: CASSSDRGGPPLHF
v_call: TRBV9; d_call: TRBD2; clone_size: NA; j_call: TRBJ2-1; cdr3_nt: TGTGCCAGCAGCGTAGCTTATAGGACTAGCGGACGTGGGGATGAGCAGTTCTTC; cdr3_aa: CASSVAYRTSGRGDEQFF
v_call: TRBV19; d_call: TRBD1; clone_size: NA; j_call: TRBJ1-2; cdr3_nt: TGTGCCAGTACTGAAACAGGGGGAGGTTTGGACTATGGCTACACCTTC; cdr3_aa: CASTETGGGLDYGYTF
v_call: TRBV7-7; d_call: TRBD2; clone_size: NA; j_call: TRBJ2-5; cdr3_nt: TGTGCTAGCAGCCCGGGACTAGCGGGGTCCCAAGAGACCCAGTACTTC; cdr3_aa: CASSPGLAGSQETQYF
v_call: TRBV19; d_call: NA; clone_size: once; j_call: TRBJ2-2; cdr3_nt: TGTGCCAGTAGTATATTAAGGGGGAACACCGGGGAGCTGTTTTTT; cdr3_aa: CASSILRGNTGELFF
v_call: TRBV5-1; d_call: NA; clone_size: NA; j_call: TRBJ1-1; cdr3_nt: TGCGCCAGCAGCTTGGACAGTATTATGAACACTGAAGCTTTCTTT; cdr3_aa: CASSLDSIMNTEAFF
v_call: TRBV11-2; d_call: TRBD1; clone_size: NA; j_call: TRBJ2-5; cdr3_nt: TGTGCCAGCAGCCTTGACAGGGGCTTCCAAGAGACCCAGTACTTC; cdr3_aa: CASSLDRGFQETQYF
v_call: TRBV4-3; d_call: TRBD2; clone_size: NA; j_call: TRBJ2-2; cdr3_nt: TGCGCCAGCAGTCAGAGCGGGAGAGGGGCCGGGGAGCTGTTTTTT; cdr3_aa: CASSQSGRGAGELFF